This T cell receptor beta chain came from a study of cytomegalovirus exposure and HLA in healthy donors. A multiplex PCR was run with 60 Vbeta primers and 13 Jbeta primers. Profiled with immunoSEQ multiplex PCR; TCRdb holds only in-frame clones, not every one. The data contain around 120,000 clones, around three quarters of them singletons. This CDR3 is 15 amino acids long. Per germline, CDR1 SGHDN and CDR2 FVKESK. Trimming stripped 1 base from V and 1 base from J, with 10 bases between. This TCR derives from a man aged 25 to 40 in good health and CMV-seronegative. The chain combines TRBV14 with TRBJ1-1; D gene unclear. The material sequenced was PBMCs. This CDR3 is CASSQVHFSNTEAFF. The CDR3 region has the DNA TGTGCCAGCAGCCAAGTCCATTTTTCGAACACTGAAGCTTTCTTT.